A single sample is the source of the 14 T cell receptor beta chains below, sequenced in a study of shared clonotypes between healthy human individuals. Using immunoSEQ multiplex PCR, the repertoire was profiled, and TCRdb retains in-frame clones only, with some absent. Of over 1.4 million clones listed, roughly 96% are singletons. Sequenced sample: naive CD4+ T cells sorted from blood. Subset described: CD45RA+ positively selected. The receptors shown here come from a man aged 25-40 years in good health.

The rearrangement links TRBV7-6 to TRBJ2-5; 7 nucleotides agree with TRBD1. From germline, CDR1 is SGHVS and CDR2 FNYEAQ. CDR3 length equals 15 residues. Unmatched junction bases numbered 6, after V lost 4 bases and J lost 1 base. The CDR3 here is CASSSSGTAQETQYF. The CDR3, as DNA: TGTGCCAGCAGCTCTAGTGGGACAGCCCAAGAGACCCAGTACTTC.

The chain uses TRBV25-1 and TRBJ1-5; tentatively, D is TRBD1 (6 bases). This CDR3 spans 14 amino acids. The V end was cut by 6 bases, the J end by 0 bases, with 9 bases between. Germline V CDR1 and CDR2: MGHDK, SYGVNS. In DNA form, the CDR3 reads TGTGCCAGCAGCGGACAGTATAGCAATCAGCCCCAGCATTTT. This gives the protein CASSGQYSNQPQHF.

V and J are TRBV9 and TRBJ2-2; 8 nucleotides align to TRBD2. Unmatched junction bases numbered 8, after V lost 1 base and J lost 6 bases. The germline CDR1 and CDR2 sequences are SGDLS and YYNGEE. The CDR3 loop spans 16 amino acids. CDR3 in DNA: TGTGCCAGCAGCGTAAAGCGGGAGTTCGAAGCCGGGGAGCTGTTTTTT. Encoded protein: CASSVKREFEAGELFF.

A remark on this clone: At the DNA level, this CDR3 is encoded by other sequences in the same sample as well. The chain links TRBV11-3 to TRBJ2-3; a possible D gene is TRBD2 (6 bases). The CDR3 totals 15 residues. V lost 2 bases and J 3 bases, leaving 12 bases between the germline ends. CDR1 SGHNT and CDR2 YENEEA come from the germline V gene. The DNA for the CDR3 is TGTGCCAGCAGCTTACGTGGGAGCGGGACAGATACGCAGTATTTT. Translated: CASSLRGSGTDTQYF.

Regarding this clone: This specimen includes other DNA sequences encoding the same CDR3. This chain joins TRBV11-2 and TRBJ1-5; D unresolved. Trimming cost V 1 base and J 6 bases, with 10 bases left between them. The CDR3 contains 14 residues. Germline CDR1 is SGHAT and CDR2 is FQNNGV. Here the CDR3 reads CASSLVGGGQPQHF. The CDR3 coding sequence is TGTGCCAGCAGCTTAGTTGGCGGTGGTCAGCCCCAGCATTTT.

The chain carries TRBV18 and TRBJ2-4; 9 positions match TRBD2. The trim removed 1 base at V and 12 bases at J, leaving 4 bases unmatched. The CDR3 extends over 13 amino acids. Looked up from germline, CDR1 is KGHSH and CDR2 is LQKENI. CDR3 residues: CASSPRASGNQYF. The DNA of the CDR3 is TGTGCCAGCTCACCACGGGCTAGCGGGAATCAGTACTTC.

V and J are TRBV5-1 and TRBJ2-1; unclear D gene. The V gene lost 4 bases and the J gene lost 5 bases, with 10 bases spanning the gap. The CDR3 is 13 residues long. Germline lookup yields CDR1 SGHRS and CDR2 YFSETQ. This chain's CDR3 is CASSVLINNEQFF. The CDR3 region has the DNA TGCGCCAGCAGCGTATTAATCAACAATGAGCAGTTCTTC.

The V gene is TRBV18, the J gene TRBJ2-7, with 8 bases matching TRBD2. Germline V gene sequence: CDR1 KGHSH, CDR2 LQKENI. The V and J ends lost 0 bases and 5 bases, in that order; junction bases with no gene match: 0. The CDR3 extends over 13 amino acids. CDR3: CASSPPRGDEQYF. The CDR3, as DNA: TGTGCCAGCTCACCACCGCGGGGGGACGAGCAGTACTTC.

This CDR3 is CASSLIRDGEQYF. The CDR3 DNA reads TGTGCCAGCAGCTTAATAAGGGATGGCGAGCAGTACTTC. V gene TRBV7-9 combines with J gene TRBJ2-7; no clear D gene. The V and J ends lost 2 bases and 6 bases respectively, with 11 bases between them. Germline CDR1 reads SEHNR; CDR2 reads FQNEAQ (reference sequence). The CDR3 covers 13 residues.

This chain uses TRBV5-5 with TRBJ1-5, with TRBD1 as a possible D gene (5 bases). V lost 4 bases to trimming and J lost 1 base, with 15 bases between them. There are 16 residues in the CDR3. CDR1 SGHKS and CDR2 YYEKEE come from the germline V gene (reference sequence). The CDR3 loop reads CASSALGGVSNQPQHF. The CDR3 DNA is TGTGCCAGCAGCGCCCTTGGGGGGGTAAGCAATCAGCCCCAGCATTTT.

This clone was observed a single time. The chain joins TRBV5-6 to TRBJ2-7; tentative D call: TRBD1 (5 bases). This CDR3 region has 15 residues. V was trimmed by 5 bases and J by 2 bases, leaving 17 bases between them. CDR1 SGHDT and CDR2 YYEEEE come from the germline V gene. The CDR3 reads CASSSRAPLTYEQYF. Here the CDR3 DNA reads TGTGCCAGCAGTTCCAGGGCCCCTTTAACCTACGAGCAGTACTTC.

The chain is built from TRBV7-2 and TRBJ1-1; 7 bases fit TRBD1. The CDR3 sequence is 12 residues long. In germline, CDR1 is SGHTA, CDR2 FQGNSA. V lost 9 bases to trimming and J lost 0 bases; unmatched junction nucleotides: 1. The CDR3, as DNA: TGTGCCAGTGGGACAGTGAACACTGAAGCTTTCTTT. Protein sequence: CASGTVNTEAFF.

This chain's CDR3 is CASSESYLRGYTF. The CDR3 DNA is TGTGCCAGCAGTGAATCTTATCTCCGTGGCTACACCTTC. The chain employs TRBV6-1 and TRBJ1-2, with D uncertain. The CDR3 loop spans 13 amino acids. Germline V gene sequence: CDR1 MNHNS, CDR2 SASEGT. Trimming took off 2 bases at V and 7 bases at J, with 11 bases between the two ends.

The CDR3 spells CASSPTGGRAKETQYF. In nucleotides, the CDR3 is TGTGCCAGCAGCCCCACGGGGGGACGGGCTAAAGAGACCCAGTACTTC. The chain couples TRBV7-9 to TRBJ2-5; 7 bases fit TRBD2. The CDR3 runs to 16 residues. J was trimmed by 3 bases and V by 5 bases; bases with no gene match: 12. Germline CDR1 reads SEHNR; CDR2 reads FQNEAQ (reference sequence). Filled out from reference TRBV7-9 and TRBJ2-5, the complete variable domain reads DTGVSQNPRHKITKRGQNVTFRCDPISEHNRLYWYRQTLGQGPEFLTYFQNEAQLEKSRLLSDRFSAERPKGSFSTLEIQRTEQGDSAMYLCASSPTGGRAKETQYFGPGTRLLVL.